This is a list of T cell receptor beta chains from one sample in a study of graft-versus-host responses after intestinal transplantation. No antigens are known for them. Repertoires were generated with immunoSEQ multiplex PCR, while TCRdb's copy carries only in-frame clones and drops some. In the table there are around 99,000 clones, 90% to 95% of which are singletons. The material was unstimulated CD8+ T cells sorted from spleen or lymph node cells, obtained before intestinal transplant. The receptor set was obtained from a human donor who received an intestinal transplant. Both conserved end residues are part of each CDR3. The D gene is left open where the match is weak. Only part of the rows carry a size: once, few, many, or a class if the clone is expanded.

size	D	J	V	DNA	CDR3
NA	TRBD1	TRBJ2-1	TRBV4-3	TGCGCCAGCAGCCAAGATGGAGACGCGAGAGGGGGCGATGAGCAGTTCTTC	CASSQDGDARGGDEQFF
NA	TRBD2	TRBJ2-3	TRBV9	TGTGCCAGCAGCGTAGATGGGGAGGGCGGCACAGATACGCAGTATTTT	CASSVDGEGGTDTQYF
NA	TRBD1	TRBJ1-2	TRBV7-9	TGTGCCAGCAGCTCTACAGGGGCGAACTATGGCTACACCTTC	CASSSTGANYGYTF
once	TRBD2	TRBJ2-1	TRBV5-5	TGTGCCAGCAGCTCCATGACTAGCGGGGGGGCCGAGGAGCAGTTCTTC	CASSSMTSGGAEEQFF
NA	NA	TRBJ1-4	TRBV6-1	TGTGCCAGCAGTGATCAAATCGGGGTGGATGAAAAACTGTTTTTT	CASSDQIGVDEKLFF
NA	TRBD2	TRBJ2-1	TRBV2	TGTGCCAGCAGTTTACCCAGACTAGCGGACTCCTACAATGAGCAGTTCTTC	CASSLPRLADSYNEQFF
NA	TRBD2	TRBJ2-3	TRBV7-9	TGTGCCAGCAGCACACGCGTCCAGGGACTAGAATTAGATACGCAGTATTTT	CASSTRVQGLELDTQYF
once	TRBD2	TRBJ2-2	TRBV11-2	TGTGCCAGCAGCTTGGAGGGACTAGCGGGGGGGAACACCGGGGAGCTGTTTTTT	CASSLEGLAGGNTGELFF
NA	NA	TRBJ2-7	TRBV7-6	TGTGCCAGCAGCTTAGGATATTCTACAGGGTTCGACGAGCAGTACTTC	CASSLGYSTGFDEQYF
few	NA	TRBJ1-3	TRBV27	TGTGCCAGCAGTCCAGGGGTAGCTGGAAACACCATATATTTT	CASSPGVAGNTIYF
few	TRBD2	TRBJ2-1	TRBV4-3	TGCGCCAGCAGCCCAACGGGGGGCAATGAGCAGTTCTTC	CASSPTGGNEQFF
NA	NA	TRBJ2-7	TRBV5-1	TGCGCCAGCAGCTTGCTGGACTCCCCTGAGGGAGAGCAGTACTTC	CASSLLDSPEGEQYF
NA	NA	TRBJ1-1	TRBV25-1	TGTGCCAGCAGTGACGGCGGGCTGGGGGGAAACACTGAAGCTTTCTTT	CASSDGGLGGNTEAFF
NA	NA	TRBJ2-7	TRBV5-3	TGTGCCAGAAGCTCCGGTTGGTCTAGACAGGTTGAGTATGACGAGCAGTACTTC	CARSSGWSRQVEYDEQYF
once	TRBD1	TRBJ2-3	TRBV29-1	TGCAGCGCTTCGGACAGGGGGCTTGTAGATACGCAGTATTTT	CSASDRGLVDTQYF
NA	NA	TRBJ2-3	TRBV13	TGTGCCAGCAGCTTAGGGATCGCGCGCGATACGCAGTATTTT	CASSLGIARDTQYF
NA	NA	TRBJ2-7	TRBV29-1	TGCAGCGTCAGAGGACAGTCCTACGAGCAGTACTTC	CSVRGQSYEQYF
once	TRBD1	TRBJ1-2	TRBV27	TGTGCCAGCAGTTTAAAAGGGGACAGGGGTTGGGGCTACACCTTC	CASSLKGDRGWGYTF
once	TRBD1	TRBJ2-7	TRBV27	TGTGCCAGCAGTACCGGGACAGTCTACGAGCAGTACTTC	CASSTGTVYEQYF
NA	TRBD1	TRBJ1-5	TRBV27	TGTGCCAGCAGTTCTCAGGACAGGGTCCAGCCCCAGCATTTT	CASSSQDRVQPQHF
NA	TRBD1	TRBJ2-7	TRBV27	TGTGCCAGCAGCTTGACAGGGGTTGAGCAGTACTTC	CASSLTGVEQYF
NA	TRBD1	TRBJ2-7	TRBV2	TGTGCCAGCAACCAGGACAGGGCCTACGAGCAGTACTTC	CASNQDRAYEQYF
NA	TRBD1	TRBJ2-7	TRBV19	TGTGCCAGTAGTGCTTACAGGGGGTACGAGCAGTACTTC	CASSAYRGYEQYF
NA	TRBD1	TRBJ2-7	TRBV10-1	TGCGCCAGCAGTGAGTCGGGGACAGGTTCCTACGAGCAGTACTTC	CASSESGTGSYEQYF
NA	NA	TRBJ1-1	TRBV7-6	TGTGCCAGCAGCTTATCACCAAATTTACAGGGATCCACATTCATGAACACTGAAGCTTTCTTT	CASSLSPNLQGSTFMNTEAFF
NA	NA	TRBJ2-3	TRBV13	TGTGCCAGCAGCTCAAGGCTAGCCGCAGATACGCAGTATTTT	CASSSRLAADTQYF
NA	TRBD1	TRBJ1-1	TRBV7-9	TGTGCCAGCAGCGCAGGGACAGGGGGAACTGAAGCTTTCTTT	CASSAGTGGTEAFF
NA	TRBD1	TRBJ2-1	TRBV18	TGTGCCAGCTCACCCACGACAGGGGTAGCTGAGCAGTTCTTC	CASSPTTGVAEQFF
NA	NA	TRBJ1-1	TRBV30	TGTGCCTGGAGTGTACGGGGGGCCGCTGAAGCTTTCTTT	CAWSVRGAAEAFF
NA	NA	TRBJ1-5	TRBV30	TGTGCCTGGAGTGTACATGGAGGGGACCAGCCCCAGCATTTT	CAWSVHGGDQPQHF
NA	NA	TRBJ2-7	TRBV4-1	TGCGCCAGCAGCCAAGCCTTAGGAGATCCACCCTACGAGCAGTACTTC	CASSQALGDPPYEQYF
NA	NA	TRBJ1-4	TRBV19	TGTGCCAGTAGGGGAGGGGGGTCGCCAACTAATGAAAAACTGTTTTTT	CASRGGGSPTNEKLFF
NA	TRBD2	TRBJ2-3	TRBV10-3	TGTGCCATCAGTGAAGCGGGGGGGCCAGATACGCAGTATTTT	CAISEAGGPDTQYF
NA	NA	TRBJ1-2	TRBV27	TGTGCCAGCAGTTTACTCTTTGGACGGGGGATAGATGGCTACACCTTC	CASSLLFGRGIDGYTF
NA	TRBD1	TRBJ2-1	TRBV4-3	TGCGCCAGCAGCCCGGAACAGGGGTATGAGCAGTTCTTC	CASSPEQGYEQFF
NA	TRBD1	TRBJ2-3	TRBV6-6	TGTGCCAGCAGTTATTTCACAGGGGCTACAGATACGCAGTATTTT	CASSYFTGATDTQYF
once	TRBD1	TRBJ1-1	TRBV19	TGTGCCAGTAGTTTGGGGACAGGGGGCTACACTGAAGCTTTCTTT	CASSLGTGGYTEAFF
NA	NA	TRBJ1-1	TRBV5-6	TGTGCCAGCAGCTTGGACACCAACACTGAAGCTTTCTTT	CASSLDTNTEAFF
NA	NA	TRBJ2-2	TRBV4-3	TGCGCCAGCAGCCAAGACCCGACTAGCACCGGGGAGCTGTTTTTT	CASSQDPTSTGELFF
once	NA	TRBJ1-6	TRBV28	TGTGCCAGCAGTACCCTCTTTTCCCAGGGGACGGGACATAATTCACCCCTCCACTTT	CASSTLFSQGTGHNSPLHF
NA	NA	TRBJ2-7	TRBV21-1	TGTGCCAGCAGCAAAGTTCGCGTGTGGTCTCGGGAATGCGAGCAGTACTTC	CASSKVRVWSRECEQYF